The clone carrying this T cell receptor beta chain showed up just a few times. The antigen is not known. The entry originates in a study of T cell repertoires in cytomegalovirus infection. For the study at large: Newly reported HLA-C-restricted and thoroughly characterized HLA-B-restricted CMV epitopes were employed.

TCRdb fed the reads into MiXCR, producing one record per CDR3 protein. The table shows about 890,000 distinct CDR3 sequences, with roughly 30% occurring only once. The receptor's source is a human donor in good health (CMV status not recorded). Some clones in this sample may be carry-over from other donors' samples. Sample: cultured CD8+ T cells from PBMCs, taken from culture after CMV antigen stimulation.

CDR3 sequence: CATSDLGRLDSYEQYF. CDR3 coding DNA: TGTGCCACCAGTGATCTCGGGAGACTTGACTCCTACGAGCAGTACTTC. V gene TRBV24-1 combines with J gene TRBJ2-7; tentative D call: TRBD2 (6 bases). This CDR3 spans 16 amino acids. Trimming shortened V by 3 bases and J by 0 bases, and 14 bases separated the two germline ends. Germline values: CDR1 KGHDR, CDR2 SFDVKD.